This is a list of T cell receptor beta chains from one sample in a study of Graves' ophthalmopathy and Graves' hyperthyroidism. One entry per CDR3 protein, called by TCRdb with MiXCR from the multiplex PCR reads. Of 200,000 to 250,000 distinct CDR3 sequences in the sample, 20% to 25% are singletons; the top ten hold roughly 42%. The sample comprised peripheral blood. These receptors were taken from a woman between 45 and 60 years old with Graves' ophthalmopathy. Each CDR3 is given with its conserved first and last residue. The order of the fields is D gene, J gene, V gene, clone size, CDR3 DNA, CDR3 protein. The D gene is left open where the match is weak. Rows give clone size only sometimes, using once, few, many, or a class for an expanded clone.

d_call: TRBD1
j_call: TRBJ1-1
v_call: TRBV20-1
clone_size: many
cdr3_nt: TGCAGTGCTTTGGGACAGGTGGACACTGAAGCTTTCTTT
cdr3_aa: CSALGQVDTEAFF

d_call: TRBD1
j_call: TRBJ1-2
v_call: TRBV27
clone_size: once
cdr3_nt: TGTGCCAGCAGATCGGGACAGAACTATGGCTACACCTTC
cdr3_aa: CASRSGQNYGYTF

d_call: TRBD1
j_call: TRBJ1-2
v_call: TRBV15
clone_size: many
cdr3_nt: TGTGCCACCAGCGAAACAACGACAGGGCCGAACTATGGCTACACCTTC
cdr3_aa: CATSETTTGPNYGYTF

d_call: NA
j_call: TRBJ2-5
v_call: TRBV7-8
clone_size: many
cdr3_nt: TGTGCCAGCAGCTTAGGGCGTCACGAGACCCAGTACTTC
cdr3_aa: CASSLGRHETQYF

d_call: TRBD1
j_call: TRBJ2-7
v_call: TRBV27
clone_size: few
cdr3_nt: TGTGCCAGCAGTTTGGGGGTCGGGACAGGGGCCTACGAGCAGTACTTC
cdr3_aa: CASSLGVGTGAYEQYF

d_call: TRBD1
j_call: TRBJ1-2
v_call: TRBV2
clone_size: many
cdr3_nt: TGTGCCAGCAGGGACAGGGGCGCCTCCACCTATGGCTACACCTTC
cdr3_aa: CASRDRGASTYGYTF

d_call: TRBD2
j_call: TRBJ2-5
v_call: TRBV6-1
clone_size: many
cdr3_nt: TGTGCCAGCACCAATAGCGGGAGAGGGACCCAGTACTTC
cdr3_aa: CASTNSGRGTQYF

d_call: NA
j_call: TRBJ1-2
v_call: TRBV7-8
clone_size: many
cdr3_nt: TGTGCCAGCAGCTTAGCGGGGGGCGGTGGCTACACCTTC
cdr3_aa: CASSLAGGGGYTF

d_call: NA
j_call: TRBJ2-5
v_call: TRBV6-4
clone_size: NA
cdr3_nt: TGTGCCAGCAGTGAGTCGGAGAGACAAGAGACCCAGTACTTC
cdr3_aa: CASSESERQETQYF

d_call: NA
j_call: TRBJ2-2
v_call: TRBV25-1
clone_size: few
cdr3_nt: TGTGCCAGCAGTCCAGGGTTCCCCGGGGAGCTGTTTTTT
cdr3_aa: CASSPGFPGELFF

d_call: TRBD1
j_call: TRBJ2-2
v_call: TRBV28
clone_size: many
cdr3_nt: TGTGCCAGCAGTTCGAAGTACAGGGGACGATCGAACACCGGGGAGCTGTTTTTT
cdr3_aa: CASSSKYRGRSNTGELFF

d_call: NA
j_call: TRBJ2-7
v_call: TRBV30
clone_size: NA
cdr3_nt: TGTGCCTGGAGGGAGTCCGCCTGGGAGCAGTACTTC
cdr3_aa: CAWRESAWEQYF

d_call: TRBD1
j_call: TRBJ2-2
v_call: TRBV6-5
clone_size: many
cdr3_nt: TGTGCCAGCAGTTACTCGACAGGGCGGACCGGGGAGCTGTTTTTT
cdr3_aa: CASSYSTGRTGELFF

d_call: NA
j_call: TRBJ1-5
v_call: TRBV6-5
clone_size: many
cdr3_nt: TGTGCCAGCACCCGAGGTTTAGGTCAGCCCCAGCATTTT
cdr3_aa: CASTRGLGQPQHF

d_call: NA
j_call: TRBJ1-5
v_call: TRBV29-1
clone_size: many
cdr3_nt: TGCAGCGCACCCGGGACCCTGGCAGGTAGCAATCAGCCCCAGCATTTT
cdr3_aa: CSAPGTLAGSNQPQHF

d_call: TRBD2
j_call: TRBJ2-2
v_call: TRBV5-1
clone_size: many
cdr3_nt: TGCGCCAGCAGCCGGCCGGGACTAGGGAAATCCGGGGAGCTGTTTTTT
cdr3_aa: CASSRPGLGKSGELFF

d_call: TRBD2
j_call: TRBJ2-5
v_call: TRBV20-1
clone_size: NA
cdr3_nt: TGCAGTGCTGCGATAGCGGGGGCCCAAGAGACCCAGTACTTC
cdr3_aa: CSAAIAGAQETQYF

d_call: TRBD1
j_call: TRBJ1-1
v_call: TRBV5-1
clone_size: NA
cdr3_nt: TGCGCCAGCAGCTCGACAGGGGGTGTAGCTGAAGCTTTCTTT
cdr3_aa: CASSSTGGVAEAFF

d_call: NA
j_call: TRBJ1-5
v_call: TRBV4-1
clone_size: few
cdr3_nt: TGCGCCAGCAGCCAAGGGGGGGGGCCCCAGCATTTT
cdr3_aa: CASSQGGGPQHF

d_call: NA
j_call: TRBJ2-3
v_call: TRBV6-1
clone_size: many
cdr3_nt: TGTGCCAGCAGTCTTCGAGGGGGGAGCACAGATACGCAGTATTTT
cdr3_aa: CASSLRGGSTDTQYF

d_call: TRBD1
j_call: TRBJ2-6
v_call: TRBV11-2
clone_size: NA
cdr3_nt: TGTGCCAGCAGCTTGACAGGGGGCTTTGGGGCCTACGCCCTGACTTTC
cdr3_aa: CASSLTGGFGAYALTF

d_call: NA
j_call: TRBJ1-2
v_call: TRBV7-9
clone_size: many
cdr3_nt: TGTGCCAGCAGCTTGTCTTCTAACTATGGCTACACCTTC
cdr3_aa: CASSLSSNYGYTF

d_call: TRBD2
j_call: TRBJ2-3
v_call: TRBV20-1
clone_size: many
cdr3_nt: TGCAGTGTTGCCGGACTAGTCGGCACAGATACGCAGTATTTT
cdr3_aa: CSVAGLVGTDTQYF

d_call: TRBD2
j_call: TRBJ2-7
v_call: TRBV6-1
clone_size: many
cdr3_nt: TGTGCCAGCAGCCTAGCGGGTAGCCAGTCGGCTCAGTACTTC
cdr3_aa: CASSLAGSQSAQYF

d_call: NA
j_call: TRBJ1-5
v_call: TRBV30
clone_size: NA
cdr3_nt: TGTGCCTGGAGTGCTGAGGGTGGAGGGGCCCGGGTCCAGCCCCAGCATTTT
cdr3_aa: CAWSAEGGGARVQPQHF

d_call: TRBD1
j_call: TRBJ1-1
v_call: TRBV12-5
clone_size: many
cdr3_nt: TGTGCTAGTGGTTTGAAGTCAGGGGGCCACACTGAAGCTTTCTTT
cdr3_aa: CASGLKSGGHTEAFF

d_call: NA
j_call: TRBJ1-6
v_call: TRBV5-5
clone_size: many
cdr3_nt: TGTGCCAGCAGCCGGGCCGACGGGTCACCCCTCCACTTT
cdr3_aa: CASSRADGSPLHF

d_call: TRBD1
j_call: TRBJ1-5
v_call: TRBV19
clone_size: many
cdr3_nt: TGTGCCAGTAGTATGAGGCAGGGGGCAGGAGATAGCAATCAGCCCCAGCATTTT
cdr3_aa: CASSMRQGAGDSNQPQHF

d_call: NA
j_call: TRBJ2-1
v_call: TRBV6-2/TRBV6-3
clone_size: many
cdr3_nt: TGTGCCAGCACGGAGCAGTTCTTC
cdr3_aa: CASTEQFF

d_call: NA
j_call: TRBJ2-7
v_call: TRBV14
clone_size: NA
cdr3_nt: TGTGCCAGCAGCCAAGGCCGGGAGAGGGTGAGCGAGCAGTACTTC
cdr3_aa: CASSQGRERVSEQYF

d_call: NA
j_call: TRBJ2-4
v_call: TRBV2
clone_size: NA
cdr3_nt: TGTGCCAGCGGGGTGGGGAACATTCAGTACTTC
cdr3_aa: CASGVGNIQYF

d_call: NA
j_call: TRBJ1-3
v_call: TRBV20-1
clone_size: many
cdr3_nt: TGCAGTGCTAGTAGGACAGAAGGAAACACCATATATTTT
cdr3_aa: CSASRTEGNTIYF

d_call: NA
j_call: TRBJ2-3
v_call: TRBV20-1
clone_size: NA
cdr3_nt: TGCAGTGCGGAGGCCGGCTTGGGCACAGATACGCAGTATTTT
cdr3_aa: CSAEAGLGTDTQYF

d_call: TRBD1
j_call: TRBJ2-7
v_call: TRBV7-2
clone_size: many
cdr3_nt: TGTGCCAGCAGCTACGACAGGGCTCCTTCCTACGAGCAGTACTTC
cdr3_aa: CASSYDRAPSYEQYF

d_call: NA
j_call: TRBJ1-6
v_call: TRBV7-2
clone_size: once
cdr3_nt: TGTGCCAGCAGCTTTTACCTCTCCTATAATTCACCCCTCCACTTT
cdr3_aa: CASSFYLSYNSPLHF

d_call: NA
j_call: TRBJ1-5
v_call: TRBV15
clone_size: many
cdr3_nt: TGTGCCACCAGAGGTGTCACCAATCAGCCCCAGCATTTT
cdr3_aa: CATRGVTNQPQHF

d_call: NA
j_call: TRBJ1-5
v_call: TRBV6-1
clone_size: NA
cdr3_nt: TGTGCCAGCAGTGAGGGCTACAATCAGCCCCAGCATTTT
cdr3_aa: CASSEGYNQPQHF

d_call: TRBD1
j_call: TRBJ2-7
v_call: TRBV20-1
clone_size: many
cdr3_nt: TGCAGTGCCCAAAGGGGACAGGGTACCTACGAGCAGTACTTC
cdr3_aa: CSAQRGQGTYEQYF

d_call: NA
j_call: TRBJ2-2
v_call: TRBV2
clone_size: many
cdr3_nt: TGTGCCACCCGAGCTAGCGCTAACACCGGGGAGCTGTTTTTT
cdr3_aa: CATRASANTGELFF

d_call: TRBD1
j_call: TRBJ1-5
v_call: TRBV20-1
clone_size: many
cdr3_nt: TGCAGTGCTAGAGTCGGGACAGGGATCAATCAGCCCCAGCATTTT
cdr3_aa: CSARVGTGINQPQHF

d_call: NA
j_call: TRBJ1-3
v_call: TRBV19
clone_size: many
cdr3_nt: TGTGCCAGTAGTCTCACCCCCGGGAGCTCTGGAAACACCATATATTTT
cdr3_aa: CASSLTPGSSGNTIYF

d_call: NA
j_call: TRBJ1-5
v_call: TRBV19
clone_size: many
cdr3_nt: TGTGCCAGTAGTATGATTCGTTCAGGGTTCAATCAGCCCCAGCATTTT
cdr3_aa: CASSMIRSGFNQPQHF

d_call: NA
j_call: TRBJ1-2
v_call: TRBV11-2
clone_size: many
cdr3_nt: TGTGCCAGCAGCCGGACGGACAGTTTTTATGGCTACACCTTC
cdr3_aa: CASSRTDSFYGYTF

d_call: TRBD1
j_call: TRBJ1-2
v_call: TRBV29-1
clone_size: once
cdr3_nt: TGCAGCGTAGACAGGGGGCAGGACTATGGCTACACCTTC
cdr3_aa: CSVDRGQDYGYTF

d_call: NA
j_call: TRBJ2-7
v_call: TRBV6-2/TRBV6-3
clone_size: NA
cdr3_nt: TGTGCCAGCAGTTACAGCAGGGGTCCTTTCGAGCAGTACTTC
cdr3_aa: CASSYSRGPFEQYF

d_call: NA
j_call: TRBJ2-6
v_call: TRBV24-1
clone_size: many
cdr3_nt: TGTGCCACCAGTGAACCGGGACGAAATGGGGCCAACGTCCTGACTTTC
cdr3_aa: CATSEPGRNGANVLTF

d_call: NA
j_call: TRBJ2-7
v_call: TRBV19
clone_size: many
cdr3_nt: TGTGCCAGTAGTATTGACATCCTATCCTACGAGCAGTACTTC
cdr3_aa: CASSIDILSYEQYF

d_call: NA
j_call: TRBJ2-5
v_call: TRBV20-1
clone_size: many
cdr3_nt: TGCAGTGCCGGACAAGTAGATTTTCGAGAGACCCAGTACTTC
cdr3_aa: CSAGQVDFRETQYF

d_call: NA
j_call: TRBJ2-5
v_call: TRBV6-5
clone_size: many
cdr3_nt: TGTGCCAGCAGTAGAGGCTGGGAGACCCAGTACTTC
cdr3_aa: CASSRGWETQYF

d_call: NA
j_call: TRBJ1-1
v_call: TRBV30
clone_size: many
cdr3_nt: TGTGCCTGGAGCCAGGGGACGGACACTGAAGCTTTCTTT
cdr3_aa: CAWSQGTDTEAFF

d_call: TRBD2
j_call: TRBJ2-2
v_call: TRBV20-1
clone_size: many
cdr3_nt: TGCAGTGCTCAAGGGTCGGCTAGCGGGAGGTCGAACACCGGGGAGCTGTTTTTT
cdr3_aa: CSAQGSASGRSNTGELFF

d_call: TRBD2
j_call: TRBJ2-7
v_call: TRBV20-1
clone_size: many
cdr3_nt: TGCAGTGCTAGCGTGGCTAGCGGGGGATACGAGCAGTACTTC
cdr3_aa: CSASVASGGYEQYF

d_call: TRBD2
j_call: TRBJ2-7
v_call: TRBV11-2
clone_size: few
cdr3_nt: TGTGCCAGCAGCTCGTCGACTAGCGGGTTTCCCTACGAGCAGTACTTC
cdr3_aa: CASSSSTSGFPYEQYF

d_call: TRBD1
j_call: TRBJ1-1
v_call: TRBV4-1
clone_size: many
cdr3_nt: TGCGCCAGCAGCCGGACAGGGTTAATCGCTGAAGCTTTCTTT
cdr3_aa: CASSRTGLIAEAFF

d_call: TRBD2
j_call: TRBJ2-7
v_call: TRBV20-1
clone_size: few
cdr3_nt: TGCAGTGCTTCAGCGGGAGTATCATCCTACGAGCAGTACTTC
cdr3_aa: CSASAGVSSYEQYF

d_call: NA
j_call: TRBJ1-5
v_call: TRBV28
clone_size: many
cdr3_nt: TGTGCCAGCAGTACGCCCTTAGGGGGGTATCAGCCCCAGCATTTT
cdr3_aa: CASSTPLGGYQPQHF

d_call: TRBD1
j_call: TRBJ2-4
v_call: TRBV12-3/TRBV12-4
clone_size: many
cdr3_nt: TGTGCCAGCAGCTACAGGGGTAACATTCAGTACTTC
cdr3_aa: CASSYRGNIQYF

d_call: NA
j_call: TRBJ1-2
v_call: TRBV12-3/TRBV12-4
clone_size: many
cdr3_nt: TGTGCCAGCAGTTGGACGGGTAACTATGGCTACACCTTC
cdr3_aa: CASSWTGNYGYTF

d_call: NA
j_call: TRBJ2-6
v_call: TRBV20-1
clone_size: many
cdr3_nt: TGCAGTGCTAGCGTTGTAAGCTCTGGGGCCAACGTCCTGACTTTC
cdr3_aa: CSASVVSSGANVLTF